This entry lists 9 T cell receptor beta chains sequenced from one sample in a study of cytomegalovirus exposure and HLA in healthy donors (dated by TCRdb to the late 2010s). The receptor library was made with the immunoSEQ multiplex PCR assay. For the multiplex PCR, a mixture combining 60 forward primers for TCR Vbeta segments and 13 reverse primers for TCR Jbeta segments was used. Sourced from immuneACCESS, this table was stored by TCRdb with only in-frame sequences that have V and J called. A share of the clones is absent; for the studies checked, an unresolved V gene accounts for under half, and the remainder has no known explanation. Present in this sample are 65,000 to 75,000 clones, roughly 65% of which were seen just once. About 2.1% of the sample belongs to the ten largest clones. The sequenced sample consisted of PBMCs. Receptors were obtained from a woman aged 25 to 39 in good health and CMV-seronegative.

This rearrangement joins TRBV5-4 to TRBJ1-2, with TRBD1 matching over 12 bases. J gave up 1 base and V 3 bases, and 4 bases lay outside the gene matches. This CDR3 comprises 16 residues. Germline CDR1 is SGHNT and CDR2 is YYREEE (reference sequence). CDR3 protein: CASSWGDRGLNYGYTF. The CDR3 nucleotides are TGTGCCAGCAGCTGGGGGGACAGGGGGCTTAACTATGGCTACACCTTC.

This clone was counted between two and nine times. The chain joins TRBV27 to TRBJ2-5, with TRBD2 identical over 11 bases. J gave up 4 bases and V 5 bases, and 0 bases lay outside the gene matches. The CDR3 extends over 13 amino acids. Germline V gene data show CDR1 as MNHEY and CDR2 as SMNVEV (reference sequence). CDR3 DNA sequence: TGTGCCAGCAGTGGGACTAGCGGAGAGACCCAGTACTTC. This codes for CASSGTSGETQYF.

V and J are TRBV4-3 and TRBJ2-3, with 9 bases aligning to TRBD2. J was trimmed by 5 bases and V by 1 base; bases with no gene match: 4. Per the germline V gene, CDR1 is LGHNA and CDR2 is YSLEER. The length of the CDR3 is 15 residues. CDR3 protein: CASSQGSGGIDTQYF. CDR3 DNA sequence: TGCGCCAGCAGCCAAGGGAGCGGGGGGATAGATACGCAGTATTTT.

The chain recombines TRBV19 with TRBJ1-2; D remains ambiguous. The CDR3 consists of 12 residues. In germline, CDR1 is LNHDA, CDR2 SQIVND (reference sequence). V gave up 4 bases and J gave up 1 base, with 4 bases separating them. The CDR3 sequence: CASSTNNYGYTF. The DNA of the CDR3 is TGTGCCAGTAGTACCAATAACTATGGCTACACCTTC.

CDR3 residues: CASSSHQNSGAEAFF. In DNA, the CDR3 is TGTGCCAGCAGTTCCCACCAGAACTCAGGGGCTGAAGCTTTCTTT. The V and J genes are TRBV28 and TRBJ1-1, with D tentatively TRBD1 (6 bases). V was cut by 4 bases and J by 6 bases, with 18 bases left in between. Germline V gene data show CDR1 as MDHEN and CDR2 as SYDVKM. CDR3 length equals 15 residues.

A few counts support this clone. The chain joins TRBV4-2 to TRBJ2-7, with TRBD2 identical over 8 bases. The CDR3 runs to 16 residues. Trimming cost V 1 base and J 1 base; bases outside gene matches: 6. CDR1 LGHNA and CDR2 YNFKEQ come from the germline V gene. The CDR3 loop reads CASSQGLAGPSYEQYF. The DNA for the CDR3 is TGTGCCAGCAGCCAAGGTTTAGCGGGGCCATCCTACGAGCAGTACTTC.

The chain's CDR3 is CASSLVGSGAVREQYF. The CDR3 DNA reads TGTGCCAGCAGCTTAGTTGGTAGCGGGGCCGTGAGGGAGCAGTACTTC. The rearrangement links TRBV7-8 to TRBJ2-7; TRBD2 matches 8 bases. The CDR3 totals 16 residues. The V gene end was trimmed by 1 base and the J gene end by 7 bases; junction bases not matched to a gene: 12. The germline V gene has CDR1 SGHVS and CDR2 FQNEAQ.

This clone has more than one count but fewer than ten. This chain links TRBV18 with TRBJ2-4; TRBD1 agrees at 10 bases. The CDR3 spans 18 residues. Unmatched junction bases numbered 11, after V lost 2 bases and J lost 4 bases. Germline V gene sequence: CDR1 KGHSH, CDR2 LQKENI. The CDR3 DNA is TGTGCCAGCTCACCAATGACGGCGGGACAGGGGACAAAAAACATTCAGTACTTC. Translation gives CASSPMTAGQGTKNIQYF.

This clone has only one observation. The CDR3 here is CASSLRLAGVSDTQYF. The CDR3 DNA sequence: TGTGCCAGCAGCTTAAGACTAGCGGGGGTTTCAGATACGCAGTATTTT. The chain joins TRBV7-8 to TRBJ2-3; 12 bases map to TRBD2. The CDR3 has 16 residues. Germline CDR1 and CDR2: SGHVS and FQNEAQ. The V and J ends lost 2 bases and 4 bases, in that order; junction bases with no gene match: 4.